These 12 T cell receptor beta chains were sequenced from one sample in a study of blood T cell repertoires in COVID-19. TCRdb keeps only in-frame clones here, not all; method: immunoSEQ multiplex PCR. The sample records 89,000 or so clones, more than 75% being singletons. Sequences were obtained from peripheral blood. The receptors were gathered from a man aged 50-60 years with active COVID-19.

V and J are TRBV11-2 and TRBJ2-4, with D perhaps TRBD2 (6 bases). Between the trimmed V and J ends, which lost 3 bases and 1 base, there was a span of 7 bases. Germline CDR1 SGHAT, CDR2 FQNNGV. The CDR3 covers 14 residues. CDR3 DNA: TGTGCCAGCAGCTTGGGGAGGGCCAAAAACATTCAGTACTTC. Translation: CASSLGRAKNIQYF.

This clone is labeled as medium-sized (0.01 to 0.1%). The V gene is TRBV12-3 or TRBV12-4, the J gene TRBJ2-7; weak D call: TRBD2 (6 bases). The V end lost 3 bases, the J end lost 5 bases, and 11 bases lay between the germline ends. The CDR3 runs 13 residues. CDR3 residues: CASSFGGSDEQYF. Written as DNA, the CDR3 is TGTGCCAGCAGTTTCGGGGGAAGCGACGAGCAGTACTTC.

The rearrangement uses TRBV11-2 and TRBJ2-3, with 9 bases identical to TRBD2. CDR3 length: 16 residues. V lost 3 bases and J lost 2; bases outside the gene matches: 6. The germline V gene has CDR1 SGHAT and CDR2 FQNNGV. CDR3 loop: CASSLSSGAPTDTQYF. DNA of the CDR3: TGTGCCAGCAGCTTGTCTAGCGGGGCTCCCACAGATACGCAGTATTTT.

The V and J genes are TRBV10-3 and TRBJ2-7; possibly TRBD1 for D (6 bases). Germline lookup yields CDR1 ENHRY and CDR2 SYGVKD. V lost 6 bases, J lost 2 bases, and 20 bases lay in between. The CDR3 is 16 amino acids. The CDR3 sequence is CAISLKSTGGTYEQYF. Here the CDR3 DNA reads TGTGCCATCAGCCTTAAGTCGACAGGCGGCACCTACGAGCAGTACTTC.

The rearrangement joins TRBV5-4 to TRBJ1-5, with D perhaps matching TRBD1 (5 bases). V was trimmed by 0 bases and J by 5 bases, leaving 9 bases between them. This CDR3 comprises 14 residues. In germline, CDR1 is SGHNT, CDR2 YYREEE (reference sequence). DNA for the CDR3: TGTGCCAGCAGCTTGGCAGGGCCCGATCAGCCCCAGCATTTT. As protein: CASSLAGPDQPQHF.

The V call is TRBV6-6, the J call TRBJ2-4, with D possibly TRBD1 on 6 matching bases. CDR3 size: 15 residues. Germline CDR1 reads MNHNY; CDR2 reads SVGAGI (reference sequence). Trimming pared 6 bases from V and 3 bases from J, leaving 15 bases between. The CDR3 is CASSTGFVSKNIQYF. CDR3 bases: TGTGCCAGCAGCACAGGGTTTGTGAGCAAAAACATTCAGTACTTC.

This clone was seen once. The chain's CDR3 is CASLNPLGREEKLFF. CDR3 nucleotides: TGTGCCAGCCTCAATCCCCTCGGACGGGAGGAAAAACTGTTTTTT. This rearrangement joins TRBV19 to TRBJ1-4; D gene uncertain. The CDR3 runs 15 residues. Trimming removed 9 bases at V and 8 bases at J, with 22 bases between. Germline CDR1 LNHDA, CDR2 SQIVND (reference sequence).

The chain carries TRBV5-4 and TRBJ2-7, with TRBD2 as a possible D gene (6 bases). V was shortened by 1 base and J by 1 base, with 12 bases between the two germline ends. CDR3 length: 15 residues. Germline V lookup: CDR1 SGHNT, CDR2 YYREEE (reference sequence). CDR3 residues: CASSLPAGRSYEQYF. The CDR3 DNA reads TGTGCCAGCAGCTTGCCGGCAGGGAGGTCCTACGAGCAGTACTTC. Full variable domain (rest looked up from reference TRBV5-4 and TRBJ2-7): ETGVTQSPTHLIKTRGQQVTLRCSSQSGHNTVSWYQQALGQGPQFIFQYYREEENGRGNFPPRFSGLQFPNYSSELNVNALELDDSALYLCASSLPAGRSYEQYFGPGTRLTVT.

The chain employs TRBV7-2 and TRBJ1-1; a weak D match, TRBD1 (5 bases). The germline V and J ends were trimmed by 5 bases and 0 bases, with 13 bases remaining between them. Germline assignment: CDR1 SGHTA and CDR2 FQGNSA. This CDR3 is built from 15 residues. The CDR3 bases are TGTGCCAGCAGCCCCCGAAGGGGAATGAACACTGAAGCTTTCTTT. Its protein is CASSPRRGMNTEAFF.

This clone is a singleton in its sample. The V call is TRBV7-9, the J call TRBJ2-7; D is uncertain. Germline values: CDR1 SEHNR, CDR2 FQNEAQ (reference sequence). Trimming left V 4 bases short and J 4 bases short, with 14 bases between. The CDR3 loop spans 14 amino acids. CDR3 bases: TGTGCCAGCAGCTCTAGAAATTTGGCTTACGAGCAGTACTTC. Amino acids: CASSSRNLAYEQYF. Supplemented by reference TRBV7-9 and TRBJ2-7, the full variable domain reads DTGVSQNPRHKITKRGQNVTFRCDPISEHNRLYWYRQTLGQGPEFLTYFQNEAQLEKSRLLSDRFSAERPKGSFSTLEIQRTEQGDSAMYLCASSSRNLAYEQYFGPGTRLTVT.

This chain uses TRBV24-1 with TRBJ1-6; 7 bases are a match to TRBD1. The length of the CDR3 is 13 residues. The J segment lost 6 bases and the V segment lost 7 bases, leaving 2 bases of the junction unmatched. Germline CDR1 KGHDR, CDR2 SFDVKD. CDR3 residues: CATRAGGNSPLHF. The CDR3 nucleotides read TGTGCCACCAGGGCAGGGGGTAATTCACCCCTCCACTTT.

The V and J genes are TRBV7-2 and TRBJ1-5; D is ambiguous. This CDR3 region has 13 residues. Germline assignment: CDR1 SGHTA and CDR2 FQGNSA. Deletions cut 4 bases from V and 5 bases from J, with 9 bases between. CDR3 region: CASSSSRDQPQHF. CDR3 bases: TGTGCCAGCAGCTCATCCCGGGATCAGCCCCAGCATTTT. Based on the CDR3 plus reference TRBV7-2 and TRBJ1-5, the full variable domain is GAGVSQSPSNKVTEKGKDVELRCDPISGHTALYWYRQSLGQGLEFLIYFQGNSAPDKSGLPSDRFSAERTGGSVSTLTIQRTQQEDSAVYLCASSSSRDQPQHFGDGTRLSIL.